Presented here are 29 T cell receptor beta chains from one specimen sequenced in a study of patients and donors after allogeneic stem cell transplantation. TCRdb re-called the RT-PCR reads through MiXCR, storing one row per CDR3 protein. Of 920,000 or so distinct CDR3 sequences in the sample, about a sixth are singletons; the top ten hold roughly 6.4%. Source material: blood, either unsorted or a sorted T cell fraction (not recorded which). Receptor source: a human donor who was either an allogeneic HSCT recipient or a stem cell or donor lymphocyte infusion donor (not recorded which). It is not recorded whose cells these are; they may come from a transplant donor.

The chain joins TRBV6-1 to TRBJ2-2; possibly TRBD1 for D (6 bases). CDR1 and CDR2 from the germline V gene are MNHNS and SASEGT. V dropped 4 bases and J dropped 3 bases, with 9 bases sitting between them. There are 14 residues in the CDR3. The DNA for the CDR3 is TGTGCCAGCAGTGCGGGACAACACACCGGGGAGCTGTTTTTT. Its translation: CASSAGQHTGELFF.

The chain uses TRBV5-1 and TRBJ1-1; D perhaps matches TRBD1 (6 bases). Germline V lookup: CDR1 SGHRS, CDR2 YFSETQ. V gave up 2 bases and J gave up 0 bases, with 14 bases separating them. This CDR3 has 16 amino acids. Here the CDR3 reads CASSLGGGYMNTEAFF. CDR3 bases: TGCGCCAGCAGCTTAGGGGGGGGCTACATGAACACTGAAGCTTTCTTT.

The chain links TRBV10-3 to TRBJ1-2; perhaps TRBD1 as D (5 bases). CDR1 and CDR2 (germline): ENHRY, SYGVKD. CDR3 length: 15 residues. The V gene lost 4 bases and the J gene lost 7 bases, with 19 bases spanning the gap. For the CDR3, the DNA is TGTGCCATCAGTGCACCCGACAGCGCGCTGAGTGGCTACACCTTC. Translation: CAISAPDSALSGYTF.

This clonotype appeared a few times. The chain carries TRBV7-6 and TRBJ2-3; 11 nucleotides align to TRBD1. The CDR3 contains 15 residues. Germline loops: CDR1 SGHVS, CDR2 FNYEAQ. V was pared by 6 bases and J by 2 bases, with 4 bases of the junction left unmatched. The CDR3 coding sequence is TGTGCCAGCAGTGGACAGGGGGCCCTCACAGATACGCAGTATTTT. Residues: CASSGQGALTDTQYF.

In this sample, this clonotype turned up a few times. Written as DNA, the CDR3 is TGTGCCAGCAGCCGTTGGCGACAGGGGGCCTACGAGCAGTACTTC. It is translated as CASSRWRQGAYEQYF. The V and J genes are TRBV6-2 or TRBV6-3 and TRBJ2-7; 9 bases match TRBD1. J gave up 2 bases and V 6 bases, and 8 bases lay outside the gene matches. This CDR3 contains 15 residues. CDR1 is MNHEY and CDR2 is SVGEGT in the germline V gene.

This clonotype was counted between two and nine times. The genes are TRBV27 and TRBJ2-1; maybe TRBD2 (7 bases). This CDR3 spans 16 amino acids. Per the germline V gene, CDR1 is MNHEY and CDR2 is SMNVEV (reference sequence). V dropped 7 bases and J dropped 3 bases, with 19 bases sitting between them. In DNA form, the CDR3 reads TGTGCCAGCACTCATAACGGGGGGCATGACTACAATGAGCAGTTCTTC. It translates to CASTHNGGHDYNEQFF.

V gene TRBV29-1 combines with J gene TRBJ2-7, with 10 bases lining up with TRBD1. Germline CDR1 reads SQVTM; CDR2 reads ANQGSEA. The junction had 15 bases not matched to a gene; V was cut back by 2 bases and J by 5 bases. The CDR3 consists of 17 residues. CDR3 region: CSVERDEPGQGTDEQYF. The DNA of the CDR3 is TGCAGCGTTGAAAGGGACGAACCGGGACAGGGGACCGACGAGCAGTACTTC.

This clonotype was detected only a few times. The rearrangement joins TRBV5-1 to TRBJ2-4; weak D call: TRBD2 (7 bases). The CDR3 totals 15 residues. Trimming shortened V by 2 bases and J by 10 bases, and 19 bases separated the two germline ends. Per germline, CDR1 SGHRS and CDR2 YFSETQ. CDR3 coding DNA: TGCGCCAGCAGCTTACTTTCAGGGGCCGGGGGGATTCAGTACTTC. Its protein is CASSLLSGAGGIQYF.

The gene calls are TRBV3-1 and TRBJ2-3; 10 bases match TRBD2. This CDR3 spans 16 amino acids. J lost 8 bases, V lost 4 bases, and 12 bases had no gene match. Germline-derived CDR1 and CDR2 are LGHDT and YNNKEL (reference sequence). The CDR3 bases are TGTGCCAGCAGCCCACATAGCGGGGGGACACAGGGTACGCAGTATTTT. It translates to CASSPHSGGTQGTQYF.

This chain connects TRBV7-6 to TRBJ1-2; D remains ambiguous. This CDR3 comprises 17 residues. Trimming removed 5 bases from V and 0 bases from J, with 19 bases in between. Germline CDR1 and CDR2: SGHVS and FNYEAQ. CDR3 nucleotide sequence: TGTGCCAGCAGCCTCCGGCCGGGCGGACCCGCTAACTATGGCTACACCTTC. Protein: CASSLRPGGPANYGYTF.

This chain connects TRBV9 to TRBJ1-6; D not certain. Germline lookup yields CDR1 SGDLS and CDR2 YYNGEE. The CDR3 loop spans 13 amino acids. V shed 3 bases and J shed 6 bases, with 7 bases lying between them. CDR3 in DNA: TGTGCCAGCAGCGCCTACTCTAATTCACCCCTCCACTTT. The encoded protein is CASSAYSNSPLHF.

Written as DNA, the CDR3 is TGTGCCAGCAGCTTAGTTACTAGCGGGGGGGATCGTGGCTACAATGAGCAGTTCTTC. Its translation is CASSLVTSGGDRGYNEQFF. The chain uses TRBV13 and TRBJ2-1; 13 bases map to TRBD2. This CDR3 comprises 19 residues. The J segment lost 3 bases and the V segment lost 1 base, leaving 9 bases of the junction unmatched. Germline loops: CDR1 PRHDT, CDR2 FYEKMQ (reference sequence).

J is TRBJ1-6 and V is TRBV9, with D possibly TRBD1 on 5 matching bases. The length of the CDR3 is 15 residues. Between the trimmed V and J ends, which lost 1 base and 9 bases, there was a span of 14 bases. Germline V lookup: CDR1 SGDLS, CDR2 YYNGEE. The CDR3 reads CASSVNGQGGSPLHF. For the CDR3, the DNA is TGTGCCAGCAGCGTAAATGGGCAGGGAGGTTCACCCCTCCACTTT.

This chain links TRBV6-2 or TRBV6-3 with TRBJ2-1, with no clear D. Per the germline V gene, CDR1 is MNHEY and CDR2 is SVGEGT. The CDR3 spans 16 residues. Trimming left V 6 bases short and J 7 bases short, with 22 bases between. CDR3 in DNA: TGTGCCAGCAGACGGCCCCAGCCAGCTCGAACGAATGAGCAGTTCTTC. It yields the protein CASRRPQPARTNEQFF.

This sequence joins TRBV24-1 and TRBJ1-2; 7 bases are shared with TRBD1. Trimming cost V 2 bases and J 6 bases; bases outside gene matches: 2. The CDR3 sequence is 13 residues long. Germline assignment: CDR1 KGHDR and CDR2 SFDVKD. As DNA, the CDR3 is TGTGCCACCAGTGATTGGGACAGAGATGGCTACACCTTC. This gives the protein CATSDWDRDGYTF.

This rearrangement joins TRBV18 to TRBJ2-1; D is unresolved. CDR3 length: 12 residues. Between the trimmed V and J ends, which lost 9 bases and 4 bases, there was a span of 10 bases. Germline V gene data show CDR1 as KGHSH and CDR2 as LQKENI. CDR3 region: CASSGEYNEQFF. The CDR3 coding sequence is TGTGCCAGTTCAGGAGAGTACAATGAGCAGTTCTTC. Looking up the rest from reference TRBV18 and TRBJ2-1 gives the full variable domain: NAGVMQNPRHLVRRRGQEARLRCSPMKGHSHVYWYRQLPEEGLKFMVYLQKENIIDESGMPKERFSAEFPKEGPSILRIQQVVRGDSAAYFCASSGEYNEQFFGPGTRLTVL.

This clonotype has only a few counts. V and J are TRBV6-2 or TRBV6-3 and TRBJ2-7; D may be TRBD1 or TRBD2 (5 bases each). CDR3 length equals 16 residues. V gave up 7 bases and J gave up 6 bases, with 25 bases separating them. Germline CDR1 is MNHEY and CDR2 is SVGEGT. DNA for the CDR3: TGTGCCAGCATGTCCCATTGGGGCGGGTTGCCCCTCGAGCAGTACTTC. This gives the protein CASMSHWGGLPLEQYF.

V and J are TRBV20-1 and TRBJ1-1, with 12 bases aligning to TRBD1. This CDR3 contains 16 residues. V gave up 0 bases and J gave up 5 bases; unmatched junction bases: 7. Germline CDR1 reads DFQATT; CDR2 reads SNEGSKA (reference sequence). CDR3 loop: CSARDPGQGARTEAFF. In nucleotides, the CDR3 is TGCAGTGCTAGAGACCCGGGACAGGGGGCGCGGACTGAAGCTTTCTTT.

There are many counts of this clonotype. The J gene is TRBJ1-6, the V gene TRBV12-3 or TRBV12-4, with no clear D. The CDR3 extends over 12 amino acids. V lost 6 bases, J lost 3 bases, and 3 bases lay in between. The CDR3 nucleotides are TGTGCCAGCAGCTTCTATAATTCACCCCTCCACTTT. This codes for CASSFYNSPLHF.

Only one count was recorded for this clonotype. The DNA for the CDR3 is TGTGCCAGCAGGCGCGGGATCCGCTACGAGCAGTACTTC. Protein sequence: CASRRGIRYEQYF. The chain recombines TRBV6-1 with TRBJ2-7, with D perhaps TRBD2 (6 bases). The V end was cut by 6 bases, the J end by 3 bases, with 12 bases between. Germline CDR1 is MNHNS and CDR2 is SASEGT. This CDR3 has 13 amino acids.

This chain uses TRBV5-1 with TRBJ2-3; 9 bases map to TRBD2. CDR3 length: 17 amino acids. V shed 1 base and J 2 bases; nucleotides not matched to a gene: 8. Germline assignment: CDR1 SGHRS and CDR2 YFSETQ. CDR3 loop: CASSLTRGGANTDTQYF. The CDR3 DNA sequence: TGCGCCAGCAGCTTGACGCGCGGGGGGGCCAACACAGATACGCAGTATTTT. Based on the CDR3 plus reference TRBV5-1 and TRBJ2-3, the full variable domain is KAGVTQTPRYLIKTRGQQVTLSCSPISGHRSVSWYQQTPGQGLQFLFEYFSETQRNKGNFPGRFSGRQFSNSRSEMNVSTLELGDSALYLCASSLTRGGANTDTQYFGPGTRLTVL.

The gene calls are TRBV19 and TRBJ2-1; D tentatively fits TRBD1 or TRBD2 (5 bases each). CDR1 is LNHDA and CDR2 is SQIVND in the germline V gene (reference sequence). This CDR3 is built from 17 residues. V shed 4 bases and J shed 2 bases, with 18 bases lying between them. CDR3 sequence (DNA): TGTGCCAGTAGTACACCACCGGGACGCAGGACCTACAATGAGCAGTTCTTC. Its translation: CASSTPPGRRTYNEQFF.

The J gene is TRBJ1-1, the V gene TRBV7-3; D is undetermined. Germline loops: CDR1 SGHTA, CDR2 FQGTGA. The ends were cut back, 1 base at V and 5 bases at J, with 11 bases in the middle. The CDR3 spans 14 residues. Here the CDR3 DNA reads TGTGCCAGCAGCTTAAACGGGGAATCGACTGAAGCTTTCTTT. This encodes CASSLNGESTEAFF.

The table lists this clonotype with a few counts. This rearrangement joins TRBV18 to TRBJ2-2; 9 nucleotides agree with TRBD1. CDR1 and CDR2 (germline): KGHSH, LQKENI. After removal of 3 bases from V and 4 bases from J, the junction contained 6 bases not matched to a gene. CDR3 size: 16 residues. Written as DNA, the CDR3 is TGTGCCAGCTCACCCCTGACAGGGGGTCTCACCGGGGAGCTGTTTTTT. Protein: CASSPLTGGLTGELFF.

The J gene is TRBJ2-5, the V gene TRBV7-9; either TRBD1 or TRBD2 may supply D (5 bases each). CDR3 length equals 16 residues. Looked up from germline, CDR1 is SEHNR and CDR2 is FQNEAQ (reference sequence). The germline V and J ends were trimmed by 1 base and 5 bases, with 17 bases remaining between them. The CDR3 loop reads CASSLVVGPGGETQYF. CDR3 in DNA: TGTGCCAGCAGCTTAGTAGTGGGGCCCGGCGGGGAGACCCAGTACTTC.

This chain connects TRBV24-1 to TRBJ2-1; 8 positions agree with TRBD2. Germline lookup yields CDR1 KGHDR and CDR2 SFDVKD. This CDR3 has 16 residues. Trimming removed 0 bases from V and 1 base from J; junction bases left unmatched: 1. For the CDR3, the DNA is TGTGCCACCAGTGATTTGGCTAGCGGGTCCTACAATGAGCAGTTCTTC. This codes for CATSDLASGSYNEQFF.

On this clonotype: A junction end diverges from the germline sequence, so it may reflect a read error. The chain links TRBV4-1 to TRBJ1-5, with a tentative D call TRBD1 (5 bases). The V gene's germline CDR1 is MGHRA and CDR2 YSYEKL. This CDR3 region has 15 residues. The CDR3 loop is CASSQASRGGQPQHF. CDR3 DNA: TGTGCCAGCAGCCAAGCCTCCCGGGGGGGGCAGCCCCAGCATTTT.

This clonotype came up a few times. The chain has TRBV4-3 and TRBJ1-2; tentative D call: TRBD1 (5 bases). Germline V CDR1 and CDR2: LGHNA, YSLEER. V lost 3 bases and J lost 8, with 16 bases in between. The CDR3 covers 14 residues. This CDR3 is CASSQFPRRGGYTF. CDR3 coding DNA: TGCGCCAGCAGCCAGTTTCCTAGACGGGGCGGCTACACCTTC.

This clonotype was picked up a small number of times. The rearrangement links TRBV6-1 to TRBJ1-2; D might be TRBD1 (6 bases). CDR3 length: 13 residues. Between the trimmed V and J ends, which lost 5 bases and 2 bases, there was a span of 9 bases. Germline loops: CDR1 MNHNS, CDR2 SASEGT. The DNA of the CDR3 is TGTGCCAGCAGTAACGGACAGAACTATGGCTACACCTTC. Translated: CASSNGQNYGYTF.